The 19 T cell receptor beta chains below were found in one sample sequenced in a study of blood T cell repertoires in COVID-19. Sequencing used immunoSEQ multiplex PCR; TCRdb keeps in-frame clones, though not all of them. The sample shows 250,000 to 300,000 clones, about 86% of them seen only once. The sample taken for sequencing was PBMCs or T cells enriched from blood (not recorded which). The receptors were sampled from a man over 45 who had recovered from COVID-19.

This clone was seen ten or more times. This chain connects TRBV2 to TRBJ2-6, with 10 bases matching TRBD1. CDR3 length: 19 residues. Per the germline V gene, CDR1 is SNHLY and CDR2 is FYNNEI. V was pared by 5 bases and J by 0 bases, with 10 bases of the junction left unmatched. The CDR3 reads CASSFKPGQGLSGANVLTF. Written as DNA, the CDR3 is TGTGCCAGCAGTTTCAAACCGGGACAGGGGCTCTCTGGGGCCAACGTCCTGACTTTC.

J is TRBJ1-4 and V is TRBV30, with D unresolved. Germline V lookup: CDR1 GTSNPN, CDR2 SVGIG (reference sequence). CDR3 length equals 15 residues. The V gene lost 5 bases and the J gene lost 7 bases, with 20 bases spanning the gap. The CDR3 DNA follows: TGTGCCTGGGAACCCACCGAGGGTTTTGGTGAAAAACTGTTTTTT. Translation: CAWEPTEGFGEKLFF.

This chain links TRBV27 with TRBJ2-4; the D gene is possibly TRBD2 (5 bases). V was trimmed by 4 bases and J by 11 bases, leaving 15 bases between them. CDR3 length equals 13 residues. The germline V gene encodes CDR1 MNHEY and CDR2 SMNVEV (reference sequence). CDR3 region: CASSSHPGNVQYF. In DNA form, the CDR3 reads TGTGCCAGCAGTTCCCACCCCGGGAACGTTCAGTACTTC.

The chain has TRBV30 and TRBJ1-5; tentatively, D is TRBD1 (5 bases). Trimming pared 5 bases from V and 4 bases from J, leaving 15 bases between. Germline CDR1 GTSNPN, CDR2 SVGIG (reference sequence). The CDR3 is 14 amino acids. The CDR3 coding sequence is TGTGCCTGGGCAGGCGGGGGGAGAAATCAGCCCCAGCATTTT. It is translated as CAWAGGGRNQPQHF.

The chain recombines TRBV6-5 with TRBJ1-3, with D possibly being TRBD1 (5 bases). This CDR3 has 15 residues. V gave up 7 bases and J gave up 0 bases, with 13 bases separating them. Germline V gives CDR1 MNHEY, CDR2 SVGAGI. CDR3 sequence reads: CASMGRSSSGNTIYF. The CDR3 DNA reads TGTGCCAGCATGGGGCGAAGTAGCTCTGGAAACACCATATATTTT.

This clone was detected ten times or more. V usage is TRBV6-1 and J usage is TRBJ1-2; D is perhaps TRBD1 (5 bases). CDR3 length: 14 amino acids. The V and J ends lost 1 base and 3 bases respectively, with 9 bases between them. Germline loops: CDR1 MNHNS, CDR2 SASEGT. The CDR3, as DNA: TGTGCCAGCAGTGAAGGGGACTCCCACTATGGCTACACCTTC. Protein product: CASSEGDSHYGYTF.

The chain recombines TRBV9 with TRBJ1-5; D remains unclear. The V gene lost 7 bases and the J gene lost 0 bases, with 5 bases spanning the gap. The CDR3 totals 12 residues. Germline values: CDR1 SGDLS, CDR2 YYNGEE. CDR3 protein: CASRPSNQPQHF. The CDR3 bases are TGTGCCAGCCGTCCTAGCAATCAGCCCCAGCATTTT.

The CDR3 DNA reads as TGTGCCAGCAGTGAATCCCAGGGATGGCACACTGAAGCTTTCTTT. Residues: CASSESQGWHTEAFF. The chain couples TRBV6-1 to TRBJ1-1, with D possibly being TRBD1 (5 bases). Germline CDR1 MNHNS, CDR2 SASEGT. V lost 2 bases to trimming and J lost 3 bases, with 13 bases between them. This CDR3 region has 15 residues.

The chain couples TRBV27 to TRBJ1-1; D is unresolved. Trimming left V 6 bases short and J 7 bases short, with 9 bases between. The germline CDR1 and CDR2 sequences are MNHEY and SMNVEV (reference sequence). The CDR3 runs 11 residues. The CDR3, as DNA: TGTGCCAGCAGGACATTTGGTGAAGCTTTCTTT. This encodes CASRTFGEAFF.

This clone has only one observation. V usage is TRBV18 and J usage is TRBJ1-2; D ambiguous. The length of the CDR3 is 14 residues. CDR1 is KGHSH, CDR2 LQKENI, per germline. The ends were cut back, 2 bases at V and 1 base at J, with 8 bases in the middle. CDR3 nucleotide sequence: TGTGCCAGCTCACCATATCGAGTTAACTATGGCTACACCTTC. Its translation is CASSPYRVNYGYTF.

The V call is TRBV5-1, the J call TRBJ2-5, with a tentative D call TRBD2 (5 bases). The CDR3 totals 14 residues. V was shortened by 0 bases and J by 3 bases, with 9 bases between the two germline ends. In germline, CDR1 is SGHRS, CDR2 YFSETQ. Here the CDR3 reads CASSLVAGKETQYF. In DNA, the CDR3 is TGCGCCAGCAGCTTGGTAGCCGGGAAAGAGACCCAGTACTTC. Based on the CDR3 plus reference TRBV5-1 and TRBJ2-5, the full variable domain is KAGVTQTPRYLIKTRGQQVTLSCSPISGHRSVSWYQQTPGQGLQFLFEYFSETQRNKGNFPGRFSGRQFSNSRSEMNVSTLELGDSALYLCASSLVAGKETQYFGPGTRLLVL.

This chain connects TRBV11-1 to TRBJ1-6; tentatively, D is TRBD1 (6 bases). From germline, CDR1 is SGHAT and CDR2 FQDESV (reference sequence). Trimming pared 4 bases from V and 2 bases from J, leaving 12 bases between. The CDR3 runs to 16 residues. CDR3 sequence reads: CASSSTGTTYNSPLHF. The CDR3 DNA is TGTGCCAGCAGCTCCACCGGGACAACCTATAATTCACCCCTCCACTTT.

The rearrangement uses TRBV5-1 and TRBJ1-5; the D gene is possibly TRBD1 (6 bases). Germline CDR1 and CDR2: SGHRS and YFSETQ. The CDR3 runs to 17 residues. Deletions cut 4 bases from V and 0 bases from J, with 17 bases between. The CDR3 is CASSQGAGQYSNQPQHF. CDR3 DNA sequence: TGCGCCAGCAGCCAAGGGGCCGGACAGTATAGCAATCAGCCCCAGCATTTT.

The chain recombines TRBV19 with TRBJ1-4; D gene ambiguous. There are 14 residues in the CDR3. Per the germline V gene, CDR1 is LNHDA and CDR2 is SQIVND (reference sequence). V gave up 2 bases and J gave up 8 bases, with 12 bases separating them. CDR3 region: CASSITGGKEKLFF. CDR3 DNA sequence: TGTGCCAGTAGTATAACCGGAGGGAAGGAAAAACTGTTTTTT. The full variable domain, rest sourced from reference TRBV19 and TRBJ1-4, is DGGITQSPKYLFRKEGQNVTLSCEQNLNHDAMYWYRQDPGQGLRLIYYSQIVNDFQKGDIAEGYSVSREKKESFPLTVTSAQKNPTAFYLCASSITGGKEKLFFGSGTQLSVL.

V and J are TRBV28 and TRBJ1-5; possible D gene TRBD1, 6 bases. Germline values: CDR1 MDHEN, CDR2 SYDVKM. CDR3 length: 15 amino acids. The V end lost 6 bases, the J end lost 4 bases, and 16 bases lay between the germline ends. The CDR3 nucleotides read TGTGCCAGCAGCACCATTAGGACAGCTAATCAGCCCCAGCATTTT. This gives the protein CASSTIRTANQPQHF.

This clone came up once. The CDR3 nucleotides are TGTGCCAGCAGCTTGGTAGGGCAGGGAACGCGAGGCTACACCTTC. As protein: CASSLVGQGTRGYTF. The V gene is TRBV5-6, the J gene TRBJ1-2; D might be TRBD1 (5 bases). From germline, CDR1 is SGHDT and CDR2 YYEEEE. This CDR3 is built from 15 residues. Between the trimmed V and J ends, which lost 0 bases and 8 bases, there was a span of 17 bases.

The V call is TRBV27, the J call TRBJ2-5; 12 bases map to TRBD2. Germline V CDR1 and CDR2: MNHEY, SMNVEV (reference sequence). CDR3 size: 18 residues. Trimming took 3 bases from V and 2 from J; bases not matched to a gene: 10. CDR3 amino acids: CASSFTSGGPESQETQYF. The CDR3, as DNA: TGTGCCAGCAGTTTCACTAGCGGGGGGCCGGAATCTCAAGAGACCCAGTACTTC.

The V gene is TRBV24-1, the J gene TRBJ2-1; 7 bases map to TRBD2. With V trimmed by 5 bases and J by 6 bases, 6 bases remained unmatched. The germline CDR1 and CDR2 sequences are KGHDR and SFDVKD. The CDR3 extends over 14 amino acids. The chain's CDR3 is CATSGSGGANEQFF. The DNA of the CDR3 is TGTGCCACCAGTGGGTCGGGGGGTGCCAATGAGCAGTTCTTC.

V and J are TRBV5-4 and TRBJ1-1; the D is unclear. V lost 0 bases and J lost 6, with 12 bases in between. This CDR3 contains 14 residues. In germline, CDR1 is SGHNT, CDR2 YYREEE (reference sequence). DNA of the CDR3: TGTGCCAGCAGCTTGGAAGGAGGACCTCCTGAAGCTTTCTTT. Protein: CASSLEGGPPEAFF.